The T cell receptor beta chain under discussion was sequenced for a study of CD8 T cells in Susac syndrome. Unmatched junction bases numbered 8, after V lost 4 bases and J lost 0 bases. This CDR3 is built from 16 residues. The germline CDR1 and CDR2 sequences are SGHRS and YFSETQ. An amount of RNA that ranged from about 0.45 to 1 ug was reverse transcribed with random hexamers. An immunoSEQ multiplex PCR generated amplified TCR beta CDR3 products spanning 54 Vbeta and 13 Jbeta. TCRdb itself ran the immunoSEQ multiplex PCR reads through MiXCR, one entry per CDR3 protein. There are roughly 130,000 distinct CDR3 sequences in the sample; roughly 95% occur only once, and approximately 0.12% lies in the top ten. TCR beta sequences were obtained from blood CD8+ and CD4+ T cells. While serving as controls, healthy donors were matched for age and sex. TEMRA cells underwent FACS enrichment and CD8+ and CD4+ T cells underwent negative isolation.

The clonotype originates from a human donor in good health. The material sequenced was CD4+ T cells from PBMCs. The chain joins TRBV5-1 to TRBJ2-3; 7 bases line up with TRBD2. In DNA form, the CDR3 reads TGCGCCAGCAGCCCATCACTTAGCGGGAGCACAGATACGCAGTATTTT. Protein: CASSPSLSGSTDTQYF.